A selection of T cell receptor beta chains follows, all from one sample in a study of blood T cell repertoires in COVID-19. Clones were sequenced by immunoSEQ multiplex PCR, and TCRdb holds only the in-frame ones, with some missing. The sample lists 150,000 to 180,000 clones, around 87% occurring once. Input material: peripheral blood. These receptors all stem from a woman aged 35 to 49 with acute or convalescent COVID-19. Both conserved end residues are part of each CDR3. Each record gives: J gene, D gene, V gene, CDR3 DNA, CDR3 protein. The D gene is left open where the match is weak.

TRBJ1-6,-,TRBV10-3,TGTGCCATCAGTGAGTCGATTGGGGCCTCCTATAATTCACCCCTCCACTTT,CAISESIGASYNSPLHF
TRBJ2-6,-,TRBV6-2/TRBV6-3,TGTGCCAGCAGTCCCGACTCTGGCCCTGGGGCCAACGTCCTGACTTTC,CASSPDSGPGANVLTF
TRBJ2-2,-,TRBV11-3,TGTGCCAGCAGCTTATTTATGCGGGACCACACCGGGGAGCTGTTTTTT,CASSLFMRDHTGELFF
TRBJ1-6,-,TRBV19,TGTGCCAGTAGGACAACGGGGGAGAGTAATTCACCCCTCCACTTT,CASRTTGESNSPLHF
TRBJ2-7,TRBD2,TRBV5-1,TGCGCCAGCGGCCCGGGACTAGCGGGAGGACCTGACTACGAGCAGTACTTC,CASGPGLAGGPDYEQYF
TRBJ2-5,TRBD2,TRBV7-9,TGTGCCAGCAGCAATCCCGGACTAGCGGGACTAGAGACCCAGTACTTC,CASSNPGLAGLETQYF
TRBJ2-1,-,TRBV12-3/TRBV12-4,TGTGCCGCCATAGCGTTCAATGAGCAGTTCTTC,CAAIAFNEQFF
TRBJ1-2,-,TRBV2,TGTGCCAGCATTCGTTCCTGGGTAACAGGGCTACCTAACTATGGCTACACCTTC,CASIRSWVTGLPNYGYTF
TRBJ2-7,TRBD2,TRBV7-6,TGTGCCAGCAGCTTAGTAGCGGGAGTACCCTCATACGAGCAGTACTTC,CASSLVAGVPSYEQYF
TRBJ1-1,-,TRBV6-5,TGTGCCAGCAGCCAAAACAGGGACGGCACTGAAGCTTTCTTT,CASSQNRDGTEAFF
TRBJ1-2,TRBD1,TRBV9,TGTGCCAGCAGCGTAGGGTGGGCAGGGGGTATCTATGGCTACACCTTC,CASSVGWAGGIYGYTF
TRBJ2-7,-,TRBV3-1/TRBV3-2,TGTGCCAGCAGCCCAACGGACGGGAAATACGAGCAGTACTTC,CASSPTDGKYEQYF
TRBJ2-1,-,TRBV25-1,TGTGCCACGGGGGAGTCCTACAATGAGCAGTTCTTC,CATGESYNEQFF
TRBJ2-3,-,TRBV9,TGTGCCAGCAGCGTGGCCGGGAAGATGGATACGCAGTATTTT,CASSVAGKMDTQYF
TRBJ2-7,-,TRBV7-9,TGTGCCAGCAGCTTACAGGGGGGCCCCTACGAGCAGTACTTC,CASSLQGGPYEQYF
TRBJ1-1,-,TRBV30,TGTGCCTGGAGTGCGATCCTCAGTCAGGCTTTCTTT,CAWSAILSQAFF
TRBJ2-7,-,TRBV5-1,TGCGCCAGCAACCAAGGACTCGACGAGCAGTACTTC,CASNQGLDEQYF